This passage covers 10 T cell receptor beta chains from one sample sequenced in a study of CD8 T cells in acute hepatitis C reinfection. The time point is: naive CD8 control sorted from an acute-time-point sample. Repertoires were generated with immunoSEQ multiplex PCR, while TCRdb's copy carries only in-frame clones and drops some. The data show approximately 39,000 clones, with 80% to 90% seen just once and less than 0.6% held by the top ten. The specimen sequenced was naive CD8+ T cells from PBMCs. Source of these receptors: a man aged 25 to 40 with chronic hepatitis C.

This clone was counted between two and nine times. The rearrangement uses TRBV4-1 and TRBJ1-1, with unresolved D. CDR1 is MGHRA and CDR2 is YSYEKL in the germline V gene. V was shortened by 0 bases and J by 1 base, with 12 bases between the two germline ends. This CDR3 is built from 16 residues. The CDR3 reads CASSQDLPGPNTEAFF. CDR3 DNA sequence: TGCGCCAGCAGCCAAGATCTCCCAGGACCGAACACTGAAGCTTTCTTT.

The chain uses TRBV4-1 and TRBJ1-1; unclear D gene. CDR3 length: 16 amino acids. The V gene's germline CDR1 is MGHRA and CDR2 YSYEKL. The V end lost 0 bases, the J end lost 1 base, and 12 bases lay between the germline ends. The CDR3 region is CASSQDPTPRNTEAFF. CDR3 DNA sequence: TGCGCCAGCAGCCAAGATCCCACACCCCGGAACACTGAAGCTTTCTTT.

The DNA of the CDR3 is TGTGCCAGTAGTATAAGTTTATCTTCGGGACTAGCGGAAAGCTCCTACAATGAGCAGTTCTTC. Protein product: CASSISLSSGLAESSYNEQFF. The chain couples TRBV19 to TRBJ2-1, with 11 bases aligning to TRBD2. This CDR3 is 21 amino acids long. Germline assignment: CDR1 LNHDA and CDR2 SQIVND (reference sequence). After removal of 2 bases from V and 0 bases from J, the junction contained 15 bases not matched to a gene.

The chain carries TRBV4-1 and TRBJ1-5, with D tentatively TRBD1 (5 bases). The CDR3 is 16 residues long. Per the germline V gene, CDR1 is MGHRA and CDR2 is YSYEKL. Trimming stripped 4 bases from V and 5 bases from J, with 18 bases between. The CDR3 DNA reads as TGCGCCAGCAGCCTGGAACCCGGGGAGGGGCATCAGCCCCAGCATTTT. Translating it yields CASSLEPGEGHQPQHF.

V gene TRBV29-1 combines with J gene TRBJ2-7, with D hard to call. Per the germline V gene, CDR1 is SQVTM and CDR2 is ANQGSEA. V lost 5 bases, J lost 0 bases, and 8 bases lay in between. The CDR3 spans 12 residues. The CDR3 region has the DNA TGCAGCGTTTTGTATAGCTCCTACGAGCAGTACTTC. Residues: CSVLYSSYEQYF.

The CDR3 reads CASSPLTGTSGNEQFF. The CDR3 DNA reads as TGTGCCAGCAGCCCTTTAACCGGGACTAGCGGTAATGAGCAGTTCTTC. The gene calls are TRBV9 and TRBJ2-1; 11 nucleotides align to TRBD2. V shed 4 bases and J 7 bases; nucleotides not matched to a gene: 10. This CDR3 has 16 residues. Germline CDR1 reads SGDLS; CDR2 reads YYNGEE.

The V gene is TRBV2, the J gene TRBJ2-3, with TRBD2 identical over 8 bases. Per the germline V gene, CDR1 is SNHLY and CDR2 is FYNNEI. The CDR3 totals 17 residues. The V gene end was trimmed by 3 bases and the J gene end by 0 bases; junction bases not matched to a gene: 8. CDR3 protein: CASSDLQTSVSTDTQYF. For the CDR3, the DNA is TGTGCCAGCAGTGATCTTCAGACTAGCGTGAGCACAGATACGCAGTATTTT.

J is TRBJ2-1 and V is TRBV10-3; TRBD1 matches at 9 bases. Looked up from germline, CDR1 is ENHRY and CDR2 is SYGVKD. The CDR3 loop spans 16 amino acids. V was clipped by 8 bases and J by 6 bases; unmatched bases: 14. CDR3 DNA: TGTGCCATCGGATCCGCAGACAGGGGGTACGGCAATGAGCAGTTCTTC. Translated: CAIGSADRGYGNEQFF.

V usage is TRBV4-2 and J usage is TRBJ1-1; tentative D call: TRBD1 (6 bases). Looked up from germline, CDR1 is LGHNA and CDR2 is YNFKEQ. V dropped 8 bases and J dropped 1 base, with 11 bases sitting between them. The CDR3 loop spans 13 amino acids. The DNA of the CDR3 is TGTGCCAGCGGAGGGGGATCGAACACTGAAGCTTTCTTT. Its protein product is CASGGGSNTEAFF.

The chain couples TRBV5-8 to TRBJ1-5; 11 bases are shared with TRBD1. CDR3 length equals 16 residues. Germline V gene data show CDR1 as SGHTS and CDR2 as YDEGEE. The V and J ends lost 4 bases and 3 bases, in that order; junction bases with no gene match: 6. The CDR3 DNA follows: TGTGCCAGCAGCCCCGGGACAGGGGGACTCAATCAGCCCCAGCATTTT. This gives the protein CASSPGTGGLNQPQHF.